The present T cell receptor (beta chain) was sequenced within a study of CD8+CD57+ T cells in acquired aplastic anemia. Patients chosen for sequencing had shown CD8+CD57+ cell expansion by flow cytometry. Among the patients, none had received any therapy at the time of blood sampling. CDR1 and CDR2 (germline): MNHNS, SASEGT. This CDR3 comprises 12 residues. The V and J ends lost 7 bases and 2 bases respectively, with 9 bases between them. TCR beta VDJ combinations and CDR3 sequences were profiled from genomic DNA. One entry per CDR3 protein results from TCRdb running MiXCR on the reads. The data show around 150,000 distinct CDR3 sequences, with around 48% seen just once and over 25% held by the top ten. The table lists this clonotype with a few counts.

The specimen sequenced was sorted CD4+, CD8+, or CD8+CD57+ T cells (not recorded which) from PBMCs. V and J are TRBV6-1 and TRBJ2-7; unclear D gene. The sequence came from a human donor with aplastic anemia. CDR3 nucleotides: TGTGCCAGCATGCGCGTTACCTACGAGCAGTACTTC. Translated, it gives CASMRVTYEQYF.